This entry concerns a single T cell receptor beta chain. Antigen: not known. At one boundary the junction diverges from the germline segment, which might be a read error. This sample was included in a study of cytomegalovirus exposure and HLA in healthy donors. Study-wide points: Researchers counted around 170 TCR beta chains as cytomegalovirus-associated. Reports credit the classifier with highly specific, highly sensitive diagnosis of cytomegalovirus status.

Per germline, CDR1 SGHRS and CDR2 YFSETQ. There are 14 residues in the CDR3. Primers for the PCR totalled 60 Vbeta and 13 Jbeta. Generated by immunoSEQ multiplex PCR, the TCRdb table keeps only in-frame clones and is missing some. Found here are more than 150,000 clones, around 72% of them singletons; the top ten hold more than 6%. This sequence was found in a middle-aged woman in good health and CMV-seropositive. The rearrangement uses TRBV5-1 and TRBJ2-3; 8 positions match TRBD2. Specimen: PBMCs. The CDR3 here is CTSSLGTRDNTQYF. CDR3 in DNA: TGCACCAGCAGCTTGGGGACTAGAGATAATACGCAGTATTTT.